This T cell receptor (beta chain) was identified during a study of a mutant IDH1 vaccine in newly diagnosed glioma. Trimming pared 1 base from V and 4 bases from J, leaving 10 bases between. This CDR3 is 13 amino acids long. Germline-derived CDR1 and CDR2 are SQVTM and ANQGSEA. For this clone: Its antigen is not identified.

Sample time point: week 5, during vaccination. What each vaccine dose contained was 300 ug of mutant IDH1 20-mer peptide, accompanied by topical imiquimod. Assay: immunoSEQ multiplex PCR; the TCRdb copy retains only in-frame clones and omits some. The repertoire includes tens of thousands of clones, around 92% of them detected once, and roughly 20% sits in the top ten. This receptor was taken from a man in his late teens or twenties with glioma. The chain has TRBV29-1 and TRBJ1-1, with D uncertain. The sample in question was PBMCs, obtained from a glioma patient whose treatment included an IDH1 peptide vaccine. The CDR3, as DNA: TGCAGCGTTGAAGCTATCCGAGGCACTGAAGCTTTCTTT. Residues: CSVEAIRGTEAFF.